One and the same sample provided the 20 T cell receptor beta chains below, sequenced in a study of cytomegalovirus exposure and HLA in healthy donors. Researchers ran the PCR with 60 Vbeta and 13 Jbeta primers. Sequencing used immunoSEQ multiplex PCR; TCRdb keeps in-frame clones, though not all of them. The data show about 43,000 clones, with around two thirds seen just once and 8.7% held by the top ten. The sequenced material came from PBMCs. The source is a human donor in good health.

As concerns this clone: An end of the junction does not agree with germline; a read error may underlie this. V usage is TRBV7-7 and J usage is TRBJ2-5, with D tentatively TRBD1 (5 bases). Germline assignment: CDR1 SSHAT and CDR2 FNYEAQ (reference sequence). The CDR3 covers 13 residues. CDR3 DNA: TGTGCTAGCAGCTTAGCTGCCGAAGGGGCCCAGTACTTC. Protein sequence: CASSLAAEGAQYF.

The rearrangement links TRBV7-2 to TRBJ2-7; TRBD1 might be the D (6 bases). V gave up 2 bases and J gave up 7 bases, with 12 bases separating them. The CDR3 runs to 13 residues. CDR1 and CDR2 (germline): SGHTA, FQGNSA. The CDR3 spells CASSLRQDGEQYF. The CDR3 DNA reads TGTGCCAGCAGCTTAAGACAGGATGGGGAGCAGTACTTC.

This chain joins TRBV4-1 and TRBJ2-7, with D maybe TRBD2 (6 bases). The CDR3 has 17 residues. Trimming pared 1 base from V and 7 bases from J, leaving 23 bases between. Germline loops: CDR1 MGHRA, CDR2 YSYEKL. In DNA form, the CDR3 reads TGCGCCAGCAGCCAAGGGGTATCGATGCCAGGGACTGAGGAGCAGTACTTC. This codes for CASSQGVSMPGTEEQYF.

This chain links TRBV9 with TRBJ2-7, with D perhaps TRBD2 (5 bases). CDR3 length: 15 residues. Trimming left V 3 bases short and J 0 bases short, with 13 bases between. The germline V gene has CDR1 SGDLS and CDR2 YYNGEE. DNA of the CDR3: TGTGCCAGCAGCGCACGGGGTTCAGACTCCTACGAGCAGTACTTC. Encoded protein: CASSARGSDSYEQYF.

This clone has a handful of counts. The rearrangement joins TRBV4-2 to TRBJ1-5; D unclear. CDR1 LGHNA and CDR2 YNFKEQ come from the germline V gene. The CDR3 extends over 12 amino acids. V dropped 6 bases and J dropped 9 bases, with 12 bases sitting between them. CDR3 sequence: CASRRGSAPQHF. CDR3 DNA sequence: TGTGCCAGCAGACGGGGTTCGGCGCCCCAGCATTTT.

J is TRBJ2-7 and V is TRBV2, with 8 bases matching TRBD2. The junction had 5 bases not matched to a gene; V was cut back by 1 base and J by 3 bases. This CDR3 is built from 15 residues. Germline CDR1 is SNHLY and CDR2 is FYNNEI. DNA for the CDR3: TGTGCCAGCAGTGAAGGGCGGGGGGATTTCTACGAGCAGTACTTC. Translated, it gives CASSEGRGDFYEQYF.

The CDR3 here is CASSLRAGKREQYF. The CDR3 DNA reads as TGTGCCAGCAGCCTCCGGGCAGGGAAACGCGAGCAGTACTTC. The chain recombines TRBV13 with TRBJ2-7; D possibly corresponds to TRBD1 (5 bases). V was trimmed by 5 bases and J by 6 bases, leaving 17 bases between them. Germline V gives CDR1 PRHDT, CDR2 FYEKMQ (reference sequence). The CDR3 contains 14 residues. The whole variable domain, remainder taken from reference TRBV13 and TRBJ2-7, is AAGVIQSPRHLIKEKRETATLKCYPIPRHDTVYWYQQGPGQDPQFLISFYEKMQSDKGSIPDRFSAQQFSDYHSELNMSSLELGDSALYFCASSLRAGKREQYFGPGTRLTVT.

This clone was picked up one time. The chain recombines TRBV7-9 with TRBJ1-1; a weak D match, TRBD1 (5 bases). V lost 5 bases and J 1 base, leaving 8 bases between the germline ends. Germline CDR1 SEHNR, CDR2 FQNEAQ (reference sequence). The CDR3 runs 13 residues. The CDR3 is CASSLTGNTEAFF. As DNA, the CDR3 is TGTGCCAGCAGCCTAACAGGGAACACTGAAGCTTTCTTT.

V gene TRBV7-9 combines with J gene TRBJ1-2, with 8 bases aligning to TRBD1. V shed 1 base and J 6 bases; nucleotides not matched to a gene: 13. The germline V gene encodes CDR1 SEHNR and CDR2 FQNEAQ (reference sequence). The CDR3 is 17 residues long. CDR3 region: CASSLGSRGRIRNGYTF. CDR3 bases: TGTGCCAGCAGCTTAGGTAGCAGGGGGCGTATCAGAAATGGCTACACCTTC.

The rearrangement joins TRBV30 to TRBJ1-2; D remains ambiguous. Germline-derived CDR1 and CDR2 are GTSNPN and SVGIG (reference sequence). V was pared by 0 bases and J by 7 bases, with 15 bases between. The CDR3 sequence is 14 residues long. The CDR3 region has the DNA TGTGCCTGGAGTGTTCCCGGCGGGGTGGGTGGCTACACCTTC. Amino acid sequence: CAWSVPGGVGGYTF.

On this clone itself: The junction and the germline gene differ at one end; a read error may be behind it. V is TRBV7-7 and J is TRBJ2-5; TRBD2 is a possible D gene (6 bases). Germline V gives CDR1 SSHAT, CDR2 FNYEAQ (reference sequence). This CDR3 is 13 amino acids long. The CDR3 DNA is TGTGCTAGCAGTTACGACACGCTTCGGGAGCAGTACTTC. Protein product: CASSYDTLREQYF. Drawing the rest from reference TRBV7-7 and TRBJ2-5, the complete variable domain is GAGVSQSPRYKVTKRGQDVTLRCDPISSHATLYWYQQALGQGPEFLTYFNYEAQPDKSGLPSDRFSAERPEGSISTLTIQRTEQRDSAMYRCASSYDTLREQYFGPGTRLLVL.

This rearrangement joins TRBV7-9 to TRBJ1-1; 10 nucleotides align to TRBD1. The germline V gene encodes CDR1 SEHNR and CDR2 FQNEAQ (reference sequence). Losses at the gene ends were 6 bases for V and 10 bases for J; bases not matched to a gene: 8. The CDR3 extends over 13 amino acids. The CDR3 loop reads CASSLGGQGRAFF. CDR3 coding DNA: TGTGCCAGCAGTTTGGGGGGACAGGGGAGAGCTTTCTTT.

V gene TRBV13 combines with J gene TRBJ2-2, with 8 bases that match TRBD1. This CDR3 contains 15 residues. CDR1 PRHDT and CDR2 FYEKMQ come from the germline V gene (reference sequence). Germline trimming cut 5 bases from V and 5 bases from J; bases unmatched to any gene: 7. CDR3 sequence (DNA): TGTGCCAGCAGCCCCTGGACAGGGAGAACCGGGGAGCTGTTTTTT. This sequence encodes CASSPWTGRTGELFF.

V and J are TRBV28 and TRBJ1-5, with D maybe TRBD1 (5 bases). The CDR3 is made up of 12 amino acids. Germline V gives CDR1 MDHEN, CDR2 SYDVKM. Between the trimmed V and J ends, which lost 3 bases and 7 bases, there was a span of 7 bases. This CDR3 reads CASSFSGQPQHF. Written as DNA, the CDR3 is TGTGCCAGCAGTTTTTCAGGGCAGCCCCAGCATTTT.

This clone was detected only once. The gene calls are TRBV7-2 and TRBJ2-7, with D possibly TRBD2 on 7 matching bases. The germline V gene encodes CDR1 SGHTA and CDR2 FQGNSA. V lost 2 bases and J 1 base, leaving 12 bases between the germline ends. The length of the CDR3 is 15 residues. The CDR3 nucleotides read TGTGCCAGCAGCTTAAGGGCGGGGGCATCCTACGAGCAGTACTTC. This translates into CASSLRAGASYEQYF.

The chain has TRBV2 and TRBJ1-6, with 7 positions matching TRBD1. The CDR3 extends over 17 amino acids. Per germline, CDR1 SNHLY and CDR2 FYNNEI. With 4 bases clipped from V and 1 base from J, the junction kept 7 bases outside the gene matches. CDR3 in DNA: TGTGCCAGCAGTGCTTTTCAACAGGGGTCCTATAATTCACCCCTCCACTTT. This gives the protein CASSAFQQGSYNSPLHF.

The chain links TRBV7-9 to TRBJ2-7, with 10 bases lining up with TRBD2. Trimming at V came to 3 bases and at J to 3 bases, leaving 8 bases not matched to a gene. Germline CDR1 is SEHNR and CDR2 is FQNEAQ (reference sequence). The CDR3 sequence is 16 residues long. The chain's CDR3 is CASSFFSSGGNYEQYF. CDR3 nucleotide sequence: TGTGCCAGCAGCTTTTTTTCTAGCGGGGGAAACTACGAGCAGTACTTC. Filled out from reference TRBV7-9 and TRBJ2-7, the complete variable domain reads DTGVSQNPRHKITKRGQNVTFRCDPISEHNRLYWYRQTLGQGPEFLTYFQNEAQLEKSRLLSDRFSAERPKGSFSTLEIQRTEQGDSAMYLCASSFFSSGGNYEQYFGPGTRLTVT.

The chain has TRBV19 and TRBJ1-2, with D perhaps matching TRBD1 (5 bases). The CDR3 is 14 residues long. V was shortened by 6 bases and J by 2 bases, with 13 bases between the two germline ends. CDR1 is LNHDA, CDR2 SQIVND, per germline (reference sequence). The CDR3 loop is CASRKGQGNYGYTF. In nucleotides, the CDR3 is TGTGCCAGTAGAAAGGGGCAGGGAAACTATGGCTACACCTTC. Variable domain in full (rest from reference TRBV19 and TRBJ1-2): DGGITQSPKYLFRKEGQNVTLSCEQNLNHDAMYWYRQDPGQGLRLIYYSQIVNDFQKGDIAEGYSVSREKKESFPLTVTSAQKNPTAFYLCASRKGQGNYGYTFGSGTRLTVV.

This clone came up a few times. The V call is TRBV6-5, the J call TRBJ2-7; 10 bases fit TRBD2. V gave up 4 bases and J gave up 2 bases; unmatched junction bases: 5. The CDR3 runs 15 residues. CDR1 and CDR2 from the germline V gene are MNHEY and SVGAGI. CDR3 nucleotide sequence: TGTGCCAGCAGTTTTACTAGCGGGGTAACCTACGAGCAGTACTTC. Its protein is CASSFTSGVTYEQYF.

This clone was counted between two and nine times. The chain's CDR3 is CASSQVALAAVHEQYF. The CDR3 DNA sequence: TGCGCCAGCAGCCAAGTTGCGCTAGCGGCGGTCCACGAGCAGTACTTC. V and J are TRBV4-3 and TRBJ2-7; TRBD2 matches at 7 bases. This CDR3 spans 16 amino acids. Germline CDR1 LGHNA, CDR2 YSLEER. Trimming took 1 base from V and 5 from J; bases not matched to a gene: 11.